Listed below are T cell receptor beta chains from one sample, sequenced in a study of early T cells in non-severe SARS-CoV-2 infection. TCRdb passed the 5' RACE reads through MiXCR, listing each CDR3 protein once. The table lists about 100,000 distinct CDR3 sequences, more than 9.5% of them singletons. Sequenced: whole blood. The source is an adult who was a healthcare worker with PCR-confirmed SARS-CoV-2 infection or an uninfected control (not recorded which). Both conserved end residues are part of each CDR3. The D gene is left open where the match is weak. Some rows mark clone size as missing; the rest say once, few, many or name a class of expanded clone.

d_gene | j_gene | abundance | v_gene | CDR3nt | CDR3aa
. | TRBJ2-6 | few | TRBV27 | TGTGCCAGCAGGAGAGGTGGGGCCAACGTCCTGACTTTC | CASRRGGANVLTF
TRBD2 | TRBJ2-3 | few | TRBV20-1 | TGCAGTGCGACTCTAGCGGGAGGATCAGATACGCAGTATTTT | CSATLAGGSDTQYF
TRBD2 | TRBJ2-1 | . | TRBV28 | TGTGCCAGCGGCAGCGGGGAAAACAATGAGCAGTTCTTC | CASGSGENNEQFF
TRBD1 | TRBJ2-7 | few | TRBV11-1 | TGTGCCAGCAGCCCCGGGGACAGCTCCTACGAGCAGTACTTC | CASSPGDSSYEQYF
. | TRBJ2-3 | many | TRBV11-2 | TGTGCCAGCAGCTTAGTCGGGTCAGATACGCAGTATTTT | CASSLVGSDTQYF
. | TRBJ2-7 | many | TRBV14 | TGTGCCAGCAGCCTGACGGGTTCCTCCTACGAGCAGTACTTC | CASSLTGSSYEQYF
TRBD2 | TRBJ2-3 | many | TRBV6-5 | TGTGCCAGCACCCCCAGGGCTAGCGGGAGCGATACGCAGTATTTT | CASTPRASGSDTQYF
. | TRBJ2-3 | . | TRBV5-1 | TGCGCCAGCAGCCCCTTCCAGGGGAGCACAGATACGCAGTATTTT | CASSPFQGSTDTQYF
. | TRBJ2-7 | many | TRBV4-2 | TGTGCCAGCAGCCAAGCGTGGGGGGCGGTCGGTGGGCAGTACTTC | CASSQAWGAVGGQYF
. | TRBJ1-1 | many | TRBV12-3/TRBV12-4 | TGTGCCAGCAGGGACGGAAACACTGAAGCTTTCTTT | CASRDGNTEAFF
. | TRBJ1-1 | few | TRBV11-1 | TGTGCCAGCAGCTTAACGATAGCGAACACTGAAGCTTTCTTT | CASSLTIANTEAFF
TRBD1 | TRBJ2-5 | many | TRBV7-2 | TGTGCCAGCAGCTTAGTAGGGGACAGGGGAGGAGGAGAGACCCAGTACTTC | CASSLVGDRGGGETQYF
TRBD1 | TRBJ2-7 | many | TRBV5-1 | TGCGCCAGCAGCTGGAAACCGGGACAGGGCTTATCCTACGAGCAGTACTTC | CASSWKPGQGLSYEQYF
TRBD1 | TRBJ2-5 | few | TRBV20-1 | TGCAGTGCTAGAGATCAAGCCGACAGGGCCGAAGAGACCCAGTACTTC | CSARDQADRAEETQYF
TRBD2 | TRBJ2-7 | . | TRBV11-2 | TGTGCCAGCAGCCCCCTAAGCGGGAGTAACGAGCAGTACTTC | CASSPLSGSNEQYF
TRBD2 | TRBJ2-1 | many | TRBV5-6 | TGTGCCAGCAGCTTCCTTCTAGCGGGGGCTAATGAGCAGTTCTTC | CASSFLLAGANEQFF
. | TRBJ1-1 | many | TRBV7-2 | TGTGCCAGCAGCTTAGACAGGGTATCGGAAGCTTTCTTT | CASSLDRVSEAFF
TRBD1 | TRBJ2-3 | many | TRBV6-1 | TGTGCCAGCTGTCGGGACAGGGGGCAAGATACGCAGTATTTT | CASCRDRGQDTQYF
. | TRBJ2-1 | . | TRBV6-2/TRBV6-3 | TGTGCCAGCAGTTACTGGGGGGAAGGGGAGCAGTTCTTC | CASSYWGEGEQFF
. | TRBJ2-4 | many | TRBV27 | TGTGCCAGCAAAGGAGCGGTAGCCAAAAACATTCAGTACTTC | CASKGAVAKNIQYF
. | TRBJ2-7 | . | TRBV7-9 | TGTGCCAGCAGCTTAGTACTCCACGAGCAGTACTTC | CASSLVLHEQYF
. | TRBJ2-1 | few | TRBV5-1 | TGCGCCAGCAGCGGAGTCATGGGACGTACAATCTACAATGAGCAGTTCTTC | CASSGVMGRTIYNEQFF
. | TRBJ2-7 | few | TRBV12-3/TRBV12-4 | TGTGCCACCCGACTGTCCGGCGGTTACGAGCAGTACTTC | CATRLSGGYEQYF
. | TRBJ2-3 | few | TRBV7-9 | TGTGCCAGCAGCCCCGATAGGCGGATAACACGTTCCGATACGCAGTATTTT | CASSPDRRITRSDTQYF
TRBD2 | TRBJ2-4 | many | TRBV28 | TGTGCCAGCAGTTTACCGGGACTAGCGGGAGGGCCGGGGAGCATTCAGTACTTC | CASSLPGLAGGPGSIQYF
. | TRBJ2-1 | . | TRBV12-3/TRBV12-4 | TGTGCCAGCAGTTTCGTCCCGGGACCTTTTTTATCCTACAATGAGCAGTTCTTC | CASSFVPGPFLSYNEQFF
TRBD1 | TRBJ2-3 | many | TRBV12-3/TRBV12-4 | TGTGCCAGCAGTGCGGGACAGGGGGCGGTCCTTACAGATACGCAGTATTTT | CASSAGQGAVLTDTQYF
. | TRBJ2-5 | many | TRBV28 | TGTGCCAGCAGAGGGTACCAAGAGACCCAGTACTTC | CASRGYQETQYF
TRBD2 | TRBJ2-5 | many | TRBV18 | TGTGCCAGCTCACCATTAACTAGCGGGGATAATCAAGAGACCCAGTACTTC | CASSPLTSGDNQETQYF
. | TRBJ1-1 | . | TRBV2 | TGTGCCAGCAAGGGAGTAGGGATTGAAGCTTTCTTT | CASKGVGIEAFF
TRBD2 | TRBJ2-7 | . | TRBV28 | TGTGCCAGCAGTCCCGGGTCCGGGGGGGGCTACGAGCAGTACTTC | CASSPGSGGGYEQYF
. | TRBJ1-5 | many | TRBV19 | TGTGCCAGTACAGGGGAGTATAGAAATCAGCCCCAGCATTTT | CASTGEYRNQPQHF
TRBD2 | TRBJ2-1 | . | TRBV20-1 | TGCAGTGCCAATAGCGGGAGAGGTAAGAATGAGCAGTTCTTC | CSANSGRGKNEQFF
TRBD1 | TRBJ1-5 | few | TRBV2 | TGTGCCAGCAGTGGGGACAGGATCAATCAGCCCCAGCATTTT | CASSGDRINQPQHF
. | TRBJ2-1 | many | TRBV12-3/TRBV12-4 | TGTGCCAGCAGCCCGCGAGGGGAGCAGTTCTTC | CASSPRGEQFF
TRBD2 | TRBJ2-3 | many | TRBV20-1 | TGCAGTGCCGGTCGAGCGGGGGCAGATACGCAGTATTTT | CSAGRAGADTQYF
. | TRBJ2-7 | few | TRBV18 | TGTGCCAGCTCACCACTGAGTGGGGCCTCCTACGAGCAGTACTTC | CASSPLSGASYEQYF
. | TRBJ1-1 | . | TRBV10-2 | TGCGCCACCATCAGACAGGACACTGAAGCTTTCTTT | CATIRQDTEAFF
. | TRBJ2-5 | many | TRBV25-1 | TGTGCCAGCAGTCCTGGGACATTACAAGAGACCCAGTACTTC | CASSPGTLQETQYF
. | TRBJ1-1 | many | TRBV4-1 | TGCGCCAGCAGCCAAGACAGGTATGCGGAGACTTTCTTT | CASSQDRYAETFF
. | TRBJ2-5 | . | TRBV15 | TGTGCCACCAGCAGAGATTTCACTTCCGGCCGGGTACAAGAGACCCAGTACTTC | CATSRDFTSGRVQETQYF
. | TRBJ2-5 | many | TRBV3-2 | TGTGCCAGCAGCCAAGAGCGGGAGGAGGGCGTAGAGACCCAGTACTTC | CASSQEREEGVETQYF
. | TRBJ2-1 | . | TRBV27 | TGTGCCAGCAGTTTAAGGGCAGGGGAATCCTACAATGAGCAGTTCTTC | CASSLRAGESYNEQFF
TRBD1 | TRBJ2-3 | many | TRBV30 | TGTGCCTGGAGTGTTAAGGGGGCTGGAGATACGCAGTATTTT | CAWSVKGAGDTQYF
TRBD2 | TRBJ2-1 | many | TRBV6-5 | TGTGCCAGCAGAAATCTAGCGGGAAGTAGCTCCTACAATGAGCAGTTCTTC | CASRNLAGSSSYNEQFF
. | TRBJ2-7 | many | TRBV7-9 | TGTGCCAGCAGCCTCATGGGGATAGGGGCGGCCGAGCAGTACTTC | CASSLMGIGAAEQYF